This T cell receptor beta chain was sequenced during a study of human T cells and chemical hapten exposure. A single record per CDR3 protein comes from TCRdb applying MiXCR to the RACE reads. The table has tens of thousands of distinct CDR3 sequences, 9.4% seen once. The CDR3 length is 16 residues. CDR1 and CDR2 (germline): SEHNR, FQNEAQ (reference sequence). V was pared by 1 base and J by 4 bases, with 15 bases between. This clonotype was observed many times. Its matching antigen is unknown. Study-level points and caveats: Having alopecia, donors may respond immunologically unlike healthy people.

Time point of the sample: pre-sensitization, week 0. Treatment described: therapeutic diphenylcyclopropenone sensitization with weekly scalp DPC. The specimen was whole blood, collected in connection with sensitization to the hapten diphenylcyclopropenone (DPC). The TCR sequence derives from a woman in her thirties or forties with alopecia areata. Some clones in this sample may be carry-over from other donors' samples. The rearrangement links TRBV7-9 to TRBJ2-3, with TRBD2 as a possible D gene (5 bases). CDR3 residues: CASSLDGRGAADTQYF. CDR3 nucleotide sequence: TGTGCCAGCAGCTTAGACGGACGAGGAGCGGCAGATACGCAGTATTTT.